A selection of T cell receptor beta chains follows, all from one sample in a study of T cells in Graves' hyperthyroidism and ophthalmopathy. TCRdb fed the multiplex PCR reads into MiXCR, producing one record per CDR3 protein. The sample lists about 640,000 distinct CDR3 sequences; around 21% were seen once. What was sequenced was blood. The receptors were sampled from a man aged 25 to 40 with Graves' ophthalmopathy. CDR3s include the opening cysteine and the closing phenylalanine or tryptophan. The D gene is left open where the match is weak. Size is omitted from some rows. Given values are once, few, many or a class for expanded clones.

TGTGCCAGCAGCTTAGGGGTCACTAGCGGAGCCTACGAGCAGTACTTC,CASSLGVTSGAYEQYF,.,TRBV11-2,TRBD2,TRBJ2-7
TGTGCCACCAGCGGACTGAACACCGGGGAGCTGTTTTTT,CATSGLNTGELFF,.,TRBV15,.,TRBJ2-2
TGCGCCAGCAGCTTAAACAGCGCGAACACCGGGGAGCTGTTTTTT,CASSLNSANTGELFF,.,TRBV5-1,.,TRBJ2-2
TGTGCCAGCTCACGTGACAGGGGGTCAAATGAAAAACTGTTTTTT,CASSRDRGSNEKLFF,many,TRBV18,TRBD1,TRBJ1-4
TGCAGTGCTAGTTTGGGTTTTCAGCCCCAGCATTTT,CSASLGFQPQHF,.,TRBV20-1,.,TRBJ1-5
TGTGCCAGCAGCCAAGCTAGCGGCACCCAGGGGGGTAGCTCCTACGAGCAGTACTTC,CASSQASGTQGGSSYEQYF,.,TRBV4-2,.,TRBJ2-7
TGTGCCAGCAGCACCAGGACGGCGGACACTGAAGCTTTCTTT,CASSTRTADTEAFF,.,TRBV7-3,.,TRBJ1-1
TGTGCCAGCAGTTTATCCCCCAATCTCGACTATGGCTACACCTTC,CASSLSPNLDYGYTF,.,TRBV27,.,TRBJ1-2
TGTGCCAGCAGCTCGTCTCAGTTCGGGGGGCCGAGAGGAGATACGCAGTATTTT,CASSSSQFGGPRGDTQYF,.,TRBV7-2,.,TRBJ2-3
TGTGCCAGCAGAGGGACAGGGGCCTACAATGAGCAGTTCTTC,CASRGTGAYNEQFF,many,TRBV28,TRBD1,TRBJ2-1
TGCAGTGCTAGAGGGTTTAGCGGGAGCTCCTACAATGAGCAGTTCTTC,CSARGFSGSSYNEQFF,.,TRBV20-1,TRBD2,TRBJ2-1
TGTGCCAGCAGATGGACTCAGAACACCGGGGAGCTGTTTTTT,CASRWTQNTGELFF,.,TRBV7-3,.,TRBJ2-2
TGTGCCAGCAGCCAGACTAGCGGAGAGACCCAGTACTTC,CASSQTSGETQYF,few,TRBV7-9,TRBD2,TRBJ2-5
TGTGCCAGCAGCACTGGGACGGGGGTGAATGGCTACACCTTC,CASSTGTGVNGYTF,.,TRBV3-1,.,TRBJ1-2
TGCAGTGCCAGACAGGATAGCAATCAGCCCCAGCATTTT,CSARQDSNQPQHF,many,TRBV20-1,.,TRBJ1-5
TGTGCCAGCAGTTTCCGACTAGCGGGAGTGGGGGAGACCCAGTACTTC,CASSFRLAGVGETQYF,many,TRBV12-3/TRBV12-4,TRBD2,TRBJ2-5
TGTGCCACCAGTGGCTCCCCCCGAGCTGGTGCCAAAAACATTCAGTACTTC,CATSGSPRAGAKNIQYF,.,TRBV24-1,.,TRBJ2-4
TGTGCCACCAGCAGAGACAGGACTAGTTCCTACGAGCAGTACTTC,CATSRDRTSSYEQYF,many,TRBV15,TRBD2,TRBJ2-7
TGCAGCGTCAGTCTAACCGGGCCTCGTACAGATACGCAGTATTTT,CSVSLTGPRTDTQYF,few,TRBV29-1,.,TRBJ2-3
TGTGCCAGCACGCTAGGGGGCCACTATGGCTACACCTTC,CASTLGGHYGYTF,.,TRBV28,TRBD1,TRBJ1-2
TGCGCCAGCAGCTTGGGGGGCAGGGAGGCAGATACGCAGTATTTT,CASSLGGREADTQYF,.,TRBV5-1,.,TRBJ2-3
TGTGCCAGTAGGGGCCTCACCGCGACAGATACGCAGTATTTT,CASRGLTATDTQYF,few,TRBV6-1,.,TRBJ2-3
TGTGCCAGCAGAGCGTCCCGACAGGGGAATTCACCCCTCCACTTT,CASRASRQGNSPLHF,few,TRBV6-1,TRBD1,TRBJ1-6
TGTGCCAGCAGTCCCGGGCTAGCGGGAAAGGAGCAGTTCTTC,CASSPGLAGKEQFF,.,TRBV6-1,TRBD2,TRBJ2-1
TGTGCCAGCAGCCCAGGAGGGACTAGCGCAAATGAGCAGTTCTTC,CASSPGGTSANEQFF,few,TRBV7-6,TRBD2,TRBJ2-1
TGTGCCAGCAGCGTCGCGGGAGGCTTCACAGATACGCAGTATTTT,CASSVAGGFTDTQYF,.,TRBV9,TRBD2,TRBJ2-3
TGTGCCAGCAGCCAGAATATTGTCGGTGAGCAGTTCTTC,CASSQNIVGEQFF,many,TRBV14,.,TRBJ2-1
TGTGCCAGCTCACCGGGTGCGGGGGCGCCTGGCTACACCTTC,CASSPGAGAPGYTF,few,TRBV18,.,TRBJ1-2
TGTGCCAGCAGCCAACTAGGGAGCTGGGGGCCTACGGGAAACATTCAGTACTTC,CASSQLGSWGPTGNIQYF,few,TRBV14,.,TRBJ2-4
TGTGCCAGCAGTCGACCCGGGACTAGCGGGAGGCATGAGCAGTTCTTC,CASSRPGTSGRHEQFF,few,TRBV13,TRBD2,TRBJ2-1
TGTGCCAGCAGCTTAGGACAGGGGCCCTCCTACGAGCAGTACTTC,CASSLGQGPSYEQYF,many,TRBV11-2,TRBD1,TRBJ2-7
TGTGCCATCCGACTAGGGCGTGACCAAGAGACCCAGTACTTC,CAIRLGRDQETQYF,.,TRBV10-3,.,TRBJ2-5
TGTGCCAGCAGCCCCCGCCGGGGGGCGCCGGGCACAGATACGCAGTATTTT,CASSPRRGAPGTDTQYF,.,TRBV11-2,.,TRBJ2-3
TGTGCCAGCAGCTTTAGAACCGGGACTAGCGTAAGAGGGGACATGGTGCAGTTCTTC,CASSFRTGTSVRGDMVQFF,.,TRBV9,TRBD2,TRBJ2-1